These 31 T cell receptor beta chains originate from one sample sequenced in a study of cytomegalovirus exposure and HLA in healthy donors. The PCR contained 60 Vbeta and 13 Jbeta primers. Sequencing was performed with immunoSEQ multiplex PCR; in TCRdb, only in-frame clones are kept and a portion is missing. The table lists about 76,000 clones, around 72% of them singletons, with roughly a sixth in the top ten. Sequenced material: PBMCs. These receptors all stem from a woman aged 40 to 55 in good health and CMV-seropositive.

The chain links TRBV2 to TRBJ2-3; D is unresolved. The CDR3 is made up of 12 amino acids. Germline V gene lookup returns CDR1 SNHLY and CDR2 FYNNEI. V dropped 7 bases and J dropped 5 bases, with 10 bases sitting between them. CDR3 region: CASKETQDTQYF. CDR3 bases: TGTGCCAGCAAGGAGACGCAAGATACGCAGTATTTT. The whole variable domain, filled in from reference TRBV2 and TRBJ2-3, reads EPEVTQTPSHQVTQMGQEVILRCVPISNHLYFYWYRQILGQKVEFLVSFYNNEISEKSEIFDDQFSVERPDGSNFTLKIRSTKLEDSAMYFCASKETQDTQYFGPGTRLTVL.

This clone was seen a single time. The chain recombines TRBV7-2 with TRBJ2-7, with D tentatively TRBD2 (6 bases). This CDR3 comprises 16 residues. CDR1 and CDR2 (germline): SGHTA, FQGNSA. V was shortened by 1 base and J by 3 bases, with 16 bases between the two germline ends. CDR3 loop: CASSLGRGSRGYEQYF. In DNA, the CDR3 is TGTGCCAGCAGCTTAGGGAGGGGCAGCCGGGGCTACGAGCAGTACTTC.

CDR3 amino acids: CASSPRTGGTKNIQYF. DNA of the CDR3: TGTGCCAGCAGCCCTCGGACAGGGGGGACCAAAAACATTCAGTACTTC. V and J are TRBV14 and TRBJ2-4, with 10 bases lining up with TRBD1. The germline CDR1 and CDR2 sequences are SGHDN and FVKESK. The CDR3 consists of 16 residues. The junction had 5 bases not matched to a gene; V was cut back by 4 bases and J by 2 bases.

Worth noting for this clone: This sample includes further DNA sequences coding for the same CDR3. The V call is TRBV29-1, the J call TRBJ2-2; 8 positions match TRBD1. This CDR3 is built from 14 residues. The germline gives CDR1 SQVTM, CDR2 ANQGSEA. J gave up 3 bases and V 6 bases, and 6 bases lay outside the gene matches. CDR3 residues: CSVQTGEYTGELFF. The CDR3 region has the DNA TGCAGCGTCCAGACAGGGGAGTACACCGGGGAGCTGTTTTTT.

This sequence joins TRBV10-3 and TRBJ2-7, with 11 bases lining up with TRBD2. This CDR3 comprises 13 residues. Germline-derived CDR1 and CDR2 are ENHRY and SYGVKD. J was trimmed by 7 bases and V by 3 bases; bases with no gene match: 2. The CDR3 region is CAISELAGVEQYF. The CDR3 DNA reads TGTGCCATCAGTGAACTAGCGGGGGTTGAGCAGTACTTC.

The V gene is TRBV25-1, the J gene TRBJ2-7; possibly TRBD2 for D (5 bases). The CDR3 runs 17 residues. Trimming pared 5 bases from V and 2 bases from J, leaving 22 bases between. The germline V gene has CDR1 MGHDK and CDR2 SYGVNS. CDR3 sequence (DNA): TGTGCCAGCAGTCCCCCGGCGACTACCCCAGAACCCTACGAGCAGTACTTC. This encodes CASSPPATTPEPYEQYF.

This CDR3 reads CASSSRLAAIYF. CDR3 bases: TGTGCCAGTAGTTCTCGGCTCGCGGCCATATATTTT. V usage is TRBV19 and J usage is TRBJ1-3; D gene unclear. This CDR3 comprises 12 residues. The germline CDR1 and CDR2 sequences are LNHDA and SQIVND (reference sequence). V was trimmed by 5 bases and J by 11 bases, leaving 13 bases between them.

The chain has TRBV19 and TRBJ1-5; D is ambiguous. There are 15 residues in the CDR3. V lost 1 base and J 9 bases, leaving 16 bases between the germline ends. Germline V lookup: CDR1 LNHDA, CDR2 SQIVND (reference sequence). CDR3 amino acids: CASSIGGLDGGPQHF. The DNA of the CDR3 is TGTGCCAGTAGTATAGGCGGACTAGATGGCGGGCCCCAGCATTTT.

This chain joins TRBV7-3 and TRBJ2-2; D ambiguous. Trimming stripped 3 bases from V and 5 bases from J, with 7 bases between. The germline CDR1 and CDR2 sequences are SGHTA and FQGTGA. There are 13 residues in the CDR3. Here the CDR3 reads CASSLRGTGELFF. The CDR3 nucleotides are TGTGCCAGCAGCTTGAGAGGAACCGGGGAGCTGTTTTTT.

This chain links TRBV19 with TRBJ2-7; 8 bases fit TRBD1. CDR3 size: 12 residues. J lost 7 bases, V lost 4 bases, and 3 bases had no gene match. Germline CDR1 is LNHDA and CDR2 is SQIVND (reference sequence). This CDR3 is CASSTRTGEQYF. Here the CDR3 DNA reads TGTGCCAGTAGTACCCGGACAGGGGAGCAGTACTTC. Based on the CDR3 plus reference TRBV19 and TRBJ2-7, the full variable domain is DGGITQSPKYLFRKEGQNVTLSCEQNLNHDAMYWYRQDPGQGLRLIYYSQIVNDFQKGDIAEGYSVSREKKESFPLTVTSAQKNPTAFYLCASSTRTGEQYFGPGTRLTVT.

V and J are TRBV30 and TRBJ2-1; D not resolved. CDR1 and CDR2 (germline): GTSNPN, SVGIG (reference sequence). This CDR3 has 13 residues. Trimming cost V 1 base and J 7 bases, with 11 bases left between them. CDR3 sequence reads: CAWSARLLNEQFF. The CDR3 coding sequence is TGTGCCTGGAGTGCAAGACTTCTTAATGAGCAGTTCTTC.

The chain couples TRBV29-1 to TRBJ2-5, with a tentative D call TRBD2 (6 bases). Matching the DNA end better, TRBJ2-7 makes the J call doubtful. The CDR3 runs to 13 residues. Germline CDR1 SQVTM, CDR2 ANQGSEA. The CDR3 sequence is CSVGAGRSYEQYF. The DNA of the CDR3 is TGCAGCGTTGGGGCGGGGAGATCCTACGAGCAGTACTTC.

V is TRBV18 and J is TRBJ1-1; possibly TRBD1 for D (5 bases). V gave up 2 bases and J gave up 1 base, with 17 bases separating them. The V gene's germline CDR1 is KGHSH and CDR2 LQKENI. The CDR3 runs to 17 residues. The CDR3 is CASSPSLGGGGNTEAFF. The CDR3 DNA follows: TGTGCCAGCTCACCAAGTCTCGGGGGGGGAGGGAACACTGAAGCTTTCTTT. Supplemented by reference TRBV18 and TRBJ1-1, the full variable domain reads NAGVMQNPRHLVRRRGQEARLRCSPMKGHSHVYWYRQLPEEGLKFMVYLQKENIIDESGMPKERFSAEFPKEGPSILRIQQVVRGDSAAYFCASSPSLGGGGNTEAFFGQGTRLTVV.

The CDR3 sequence: CASSSQPLNQPQHF. DNA for the CDR3: TGTGCCAGCAGCTCACAACCCCTGAATCAGCCCCAGCATTTT. The V gene is TRBV11-2, the J gene TRBJ1-5; D remains ambiguous. The ends were cut back, 4 bases at V and 4 bases at J, with 11 bases in the middle. CDR1 SGHAT and CDR2 FQNNGV come from the germline V gene. This CDR3 spans 14 amino acids.

The chain uses TRBV30 and TRBJ2-1; D gene unclear. The CDR3 contains 14 residues. Germline assignment: CDR1 GTSNPN and CDR2 SVGIG (reference sequence). Trimming took off 3 bases at V and 8 bases at J, with 17 bases between the two ends. The CDR3 spells CAWSVPGSDYEQFF. The CDR3, as DNA: TGTGCCTGGAGCGTGCCCGGCTCAGACTATGAGCAGTTCTTC.

This clone turned up a few times. V is TRBV18 and J is TRBJ2-1; TRBD2 matches at 10 bases. Germline V CDR1 and CDR2: KGHSH, LQKENI. The CDR3 length is 16 residues. V was clipped by 6 bases and J by 4 bases; unmatched bases: 9. The CDR3 nucleotides read TGTGCCAGCTCTCCCGGACTAGCGGAACTGTACAATGAGCAGTTCTTC. Amino acids: CASSPGLAELYNEQFF.

V usage is TRBV10-1 and J usage is TRBJ2-7, with D maybe TRBD2 (6 bases). The germline V gene has CDR1 WNHNN and CDR2 SYGVQD (reference sequence). There are 14 residues in the CDR3. V was pared by 4 bases and J by 2 bases, with 12 bases between. For the CDR3, the DNA is TGCGCCAGCAGTGGAAATAGCGGTACCTACGAGCAGTACTTC. It codes for CASSGNSGTYEQYF.

The V call is TRBV5-1, the J call TRBJ2-1, with a possible D match to TRBD2 (5 bases). Between the trimmed V and J ends, which lost 2 bases and 8 bases, there was a span of 17 bases. Germline-derived CDR1 and CDR2 are SGHRS and YFSETQ. CDR3 size: 15 residues. The chain's CDR3 is CASSFRALTGDEQFF. Written as DNA, the CDR3 is TGCGCCAGCAGCTTTCGGGCCCTCACCGGGGATGAGCAGTTCTTC.

The rearrangement uses TRBV9 and TRBJ2-4; D remains unclear. V was shortened by 2 bases and J by 12 bases, with 15 bases between the two germline ends. In germline, CDR1 is SGDLS, CDR2 YYNGEE. This CDR3 comprises 13 residues. CDR3 sequence reads: CASSVDATAAQYF. The CDR3 bases are TGTGCCAGCAGCGTTGACGCGACGGCGGCTCAGTACTTC.

V and J are TRBV6-5 and TRBJ2-1; the D is unclear. The germline V gene encodes CDR1 MNHEY and CDR2 SVGAGI. This CDR3 has 15 residues. V lost 6 bases to trimming and J lost 5 bases, with 17 bases between them. CDR3 sequence reads: CASRLDNIQNNEQFF. For the CDR3, the DNA is TGTGCCAGCAGACTCGACAATATTCAAAACAATGAGCAGTTCTTC.

CDR3 DNA sequence: TGTGCCAGCAGCTTAGGCCCTCGGACAGGGGGCTACGAGCAGTACTTC. It encodes CASSLGPRTGGYEQYF. V gene TRBV7-9 combines with J gene TRBJ2-7; 10 bases match TRBD1. Looked up from germline, CDR1 is SEHNR and CDR2 is FQNEAQ (reference sequence). The CDR3 extends over 16 amino acids. The V and J ends lost 1 base and 3 bases, in that order; junction bases with no gene match: 6.

CDR3 nucleotides: TGTGCCAGCAGCTTAACGGGACAGGCGTTCTCTGGGGCCAACGTCCTGACTTTC. Residues: CASSLTGQAFSGANVLTF. The chain carries TRBV7-9 and TRBJ2-6, with 8 bases lining up with TRBD1. V was clipped by 2 bases and J by 0 bases; unmatched bases: 6. The CDR3 sequence is 18 residues long. Germline V gene data show CDR1 as SEHNR and CDR2 as FQNEAQ (reference sequence). The full variable domain, with the rest looked up from reference TRBV7-9 and TRBJ2-6, is DTGVSQNPRHKITKRGQNVTFRCDPISEHNRLYWYRQTLGQGPEFLTYFQNEAQLEKSRLLSDRFSAERPKGSFSTLEIQRTEQGDSAMYLCASSLTGQAFSGANVLTFGAGSRLTVL.

A word on this clone: Different DNA sequences within this sample yield the same CDR3. J is TRBJ2-5 and V is TRBV5-1, with D unclear. With 3 bases removed from V and 2 bases from J, the gap between germline ends came to 2 bases. The CDR3 loop spans 11 amino acids. CDR1 and CDR2 from the germline V gene are SGHRS and YFSETQ. CDR3: CASSSQETQYF. CDR3 bases: TGCGCCAGCAGCTCTCAAGAGACCCAGTACTTC.

The rearrangement uses TRBV25-1 and TRBJ2-7; TRBD2 matches at 7 bases. V was clipped by 6 bases and J by 5 bases; unmatched bases: 7. The CDR3 length is 13 residues. Germline V gene data show CDR1 as MGHDK and CDR2 as SYGVNS. The CDR3, as DNA: TGTGCCAGCAGGGAAGCGGGGAGCCACGAGCAGTACTTC. Translating it yields CASREAGSHEQYF.

The V and J genes are TRBV5-6 and TRBJ1-2; possible D gene TRBD1, 6 bases. Trimming took off 0 bases at V and 10 bases at J, with 16 bases between the two ends. The CDR3 runs to 14 residues. Germline V CDR1 and CDR2: SGHDT, YYEEEE. CDR3 sequence reads: CASSLGQAPRDYTF. In DNA, the CDR3 is TGTGCCAGCAGCTTGGGACAGGCACCTAGGGACTACACCTTC.

The genes are TRBV25-1 and TRBJ1-5, with a weak D call TRBD1 (6 bases). V dropped 6 bases and J dropped 2 bases, with 11 bases sitting between them. The CDR3 sequence is 14 residues long. The germline V gene encodes CDR1 MGHDK and CDR2 SYGVNS. The CDR3 sequence: CASRGAGGNQPQHF. In DNA form, the CDR3 reads TGTGCCAGCAGGGGGGCAGGAGGCAATCAGCCCCAGCATTTT.

The chain links TRBV7-2 to TRBJ1-1; D gene ambiguous. CDR3 size: 16 residues. Trimming shortened V by 5 bases and J by 7 bases, and 23 bases separated the two germline ends. CDR1 is SGHTA and CDR2 is FQGNSA in the germline V gene. Here the CDR3 DNA reads TGTGCCAGCAGCACTCCCTCGGGTGGCAGATATTTTGAAGCTTTCTTT. Residues: CASSTPSGGRYFEAFF.

This chain uses TRBV5-8 with TRBJ1-2; possible D gene TRBD1, 5 bases. V lost 1 base and J 6 bases, leaving 16 bases between the germline ends. Germline CDR1 is SGHTS and CDR2 is YDEGEE. The CDR3 is made up of 15 amino acids. The CDR3 protein is CASSLLRGGVDGYTF. CDR3 in DNA: TGTGCCAGCAGCTTGCTTAGGGGAGGAGTAGATGGCTACACCTTC.

The chain joins TRBV27 to TRBJ2-3; D unclear. The CDR3 length is 12 residues. V was trimmed by 6 bases and J by 5 bases, leaving 9 bases between them. The germline gives CDR1 MNHEY, CDR2 SMNVEV (reference sequence). CDR3 region: CASSPNRDTQYF. The CDR3 coding sequence is TGTGCCAGCAGCCCGAACAGAGATACGCAGTATTTT.

This clone was counted a few times. The V call is TRBV5-5, the J call TRBJ1-1; 10 bases are a match to TRBD1. Trimming removed 4 bases from V and 3 bases from J; junction bases left unmatched: 6. The V gene's germline CDR1 is SGHKS and CDR2 YYEKEE (reference sequence). CDR3 length equals 15 residues. CDR3 nucleotides: TGTGCCAGCAGCCAACTCGGACAGGGGGACACTGAAGCTTTCTTT. Residues: CASSQLGQGDTEAFF.

This chain connects TRBV30 to TRBJ2-3; 10 bases agree with TRBD1. Germline V gene lookup returns CDR1 GTSNPN and CDR2 SVGIG (reference sequence). CDR3 length: 15 residues. The V segment lost 0 bases and the J segment 5 bases; nucleotides outside the gene matches: 5. The CDR3 nucleotides read TGTGCCTGGAGTGTAACCCGGACAGGGGGAGATACGCAGTATTTT. Amino acid sequence: CAWSVTRTGGDTQYF.